The 3 T cell receptor beta chains presented below share a single source sample, sequenced in a study of Ad26.COV2.S vaccination and SARS-CoV-2 variants. The assay was immunoSEQ multiplex PCR, and TCRdb's table has in-frame clones only and misses some. The profile shows approximately 340,000 clones, roughly 94% of them singletons. Sequenced here: peripheral blood, sampled after recovery from COVID-19. The receptors were gathered from a human donor who had recovered from COVID-19.

The gene calls are TRBV6-5 and TRBJ1-1; TRBD1 is a possible D gene (6 bases). The V end lost 5 bases, the J end lost 4 bases, and 11 bases lay between the germline ends. The CDR3 spans 13 residues. Germline CDR1 is MNHEY and CDR2 is SVGAGI. For the CDR3, the DNA is TGTGCCAGCAGTACTTGGACAGCCACTGAAGCTTTCTTT. The encoded protein is CASSTWTATEAFF.

V and J are TRBV5-5 and TRBJ1-2, with D possibly TRBD1 on 5 matching bases. V lost 7 bases to trimming and J lost 3 bases, with 10 bases between them. CDR1 SGHKS and CDR2 YYEKEE come from the germline V gene (reference sequence). There are 12 residues in the CDR3. CDR3 sequence reads: CASGRGDYGYTF. CDR3 bases: TGTGCCAGCGGACGGGGGGACTATGGCTACACCTTC.

The chain carries TRBV29-1 and TRBJ2-7; D possibly uses TRBD1 or TRBD2 (5 bases each). CDR1 is SQVTM and CDR2 is ANQGSEA in the germline V gene. The CDR3 totals 15 residues. V dropped 7 bases and J dropped 4 bases, with 23 bases sitting between them. Written as DNA, the CDR3 is TGCAGCGCTAGAACGTGGGGGAAAGAGGGGTACGAGCAGTACTTC. Encoded protein: CSARTWGKEGYEQYF.